Each of the 20 T cell receptor beta chains below was sequenced from the same sample in a study of blood T cells in healthy people across ages. The use of a sample-barcoded 5' primer and a J-beta primer mix characterized a second PCR of about 6 to 11 cycles. Using its own MiXCR run on the 5' RACE reads, TCRdb lists one record per CDR3 protein. This sample has about 650,000 distinct CDR3 sequences, with approximately 29% found just once. Sequenced: blood. Receptor source: an elderly woman in good health.

In this sample, this clonotype turned up many times. The chain has TRBV6-1 and TRBJ1-5; unclear D gene. Trimming stripped 10 bases from V and 0 bases from J, with 22 bases between. The CDR3 covers 17 residues. CDR1 is MNHNS and CDR2 is SASEGT in the germline V gene. CDR3 residues: CATANLGREYSNQPQHF. The CDR3 nucleotides are TGTGCCACCGCAAATCTCGGACGGGAATATAGCAATCAGCCCCAGCATTTT.

This clonotype turned up a few times. The J gene is TRBJ1-1, the V gene TRBV9; maybe TRBD1 (6 bases). The CDR3 loop spans 16 amino acids. Germline CDR1 SGDLS, CDR2 YYNGEE. V lost 0 bases and J lost 1, with 13 bases in between. CDR3 loop: CASSVVPVRGNTEAFF. Written as DNA, the CDR3 is TGTGCCAGCAGCGTAGTTCCGGTCAGGGGGAACACTGAAGCTTTCTTT.

This clonotype was seen many times. The V gene is TRBV28, the J gene TRBJ2-7, with D possibly TRBD2 on 7 matching bases. Trimming pared 5 bases from V and 5 bases from J, leaving 16 bases between. The V gene's germline CDR1 is MDHEN and CDR2 SYDVKM. This CDR3 is built from 14 residues. CDR3 in DNA: TGTGCCAGCAGTGGGGGGGCTAGGTCCCACGAGCAGTACTTC. Translating gives CASSGGARSHEQYF.

This chain connects TRBV27 to TRBJ2-7; a possible D gene is TRBD1 (6 bases). Trimming removed 6 bases at V and 4 bases at J, with 16 bases between. Germline CDR1 is MNHEY and CDR2 is SMNVEV (reference sequence). This CDR3 spans 14 amino acids. The CDR3 nucleotides read TGTGCCAGCAGACCAGGGGCGGGTAGTTACGAGCAGTACTTC. This gives the protein CASRPGAGSYEQYF.

With respect to this clonotype: Being one base from a much bigger clone, this may be a read error. The CDR3 ends on some other residue instead of the conserved phenylalanine or tryptophan, so this is likely a read error. The chain has TRBV5-1 and TRBJ1-1; 8 bases are shared with TRBD1. Germline V gene lookup returns CDR1 SGHRS and CDR2 YFSETQ. The CDR3 has 16 amino acids. The V gene end was trimmed by 6 bases and the J gene end by 0 bases; junction bases not matched to a gene: 10. The CDR3 spells CASTLGAGGLNTEAFL. CDR3 nucleotides: TGCGCCAGCACTTTGGGGGCAGGGGGCTTGAACACTGAAGCTTTCCTT.

There are many counts of this clonotype. The V call is TRBV6-6, the J call TRBJ2-3; no firm D call. Trimming left V 6 bases short and J 6 bases short, with 13 bases between. Germline loops: CDR1 MNHNY, CDR2 SVGAGI (reference sequence). The CDR3 spans 13 residues. The DNA of the CDR3 is TGTGCCAGCAGCTCTCCCGGAACGGATACGCAGTATTTT. This gives the protein CASSSPGTDTQYF.

This clonotype came up many times. The chain recombines TRBV5-1 with TRBJ1-2; TRBD1 might be the D (6 bases). In germline, CDR1 is SGHRS, CDR2 YFSETQ. V was clipped by 0 bases and J by 8 bases, with 11 bases between them. The CDR3 runs 13 residues. In nucleotides, the CDR3 is TGCGCCAGCAGCTTGGAGGACAGTCTGGGCTACACCTTC. Protein: CASSLEDSLGYTF. Looking up the rest from reference TRBV5-1 and TRBJ1-2 gives the full variable domain: KAGVTQTPRYLIKTRGQQVTLSCSPISGHRSVSWYQQTPGQGLQFLFEYFSETQRNKGNFPGRFSGRQFSNSRSEMNVSTLELGDSALYLCASSLEDSLGYTFGSGTRLTVV.

The J gene is TRBJ1-2, the V gene TRBV20-1; D possibly corresponds to TRBD1 (6 bases). CDR1 is DFQATT, CDR2 SNEGSKA, per germline (reference sequence). This CDR3 contains 14 residues. The V end was cut by 3 bases, the J end by 4 bases, with 15 bases between. The CDR3: CSASGVGAGYGYTF. CDR3 sequence (DNA): TGCAGTGCTAGCGGGGTGGGGGCGGGCTATGGCTACACCTTC.

In regard to this clonotype: A much larger clone sits a single nucleotide away, making a read error possible. The chain couples TRBV7-9 to TRBJ2-1; TRBD2 agrees at 10 bases. The J call is uncertain, as TRBJ2-7 better fits the DNA end. The germline V gene encodes CDR1 SEHNR and CDR2 FQNEAQ (reference sequence). The CDR3 is made up of 16 amino acids. CDR3 nucleotides: TGTGCCAGCAGCTTCCAGCGGGGGGGCTCCTACAATGAGCAGTACTTC. Residues: CASSFQRGGSYNEQYF.

This clonotype was detected many times. V and J are TRBV20-1 and TRBJ2-5; perhaps TRBD2 as D (6 bases). Trimming took 1 base from V and 5 from J, leaving 14 bases between them. Germline V gives CDR1 DFQATT, CDR2 SNEGSKA (reference sequence). This CDR3 region has 14 residues. DNA of the CDR3: TGCAGTGCTAGAGTCTCGGCGGGGCGGGAGACCCAGTACTTC. Amino acids: CSARVSAGRETQYF.

About this clonotype itself: The junction shows a germline mismatch at one end, possibly a read error. The chain uses TRBV4-1 and TRBJ2-1; 13 bases agree with TRBD2. The CDR3 has 16 amino acids. Germline loops: CDR1 MGHRA, CDR2 YSYEKL. CDR3 coding DNA: TGCGCCAGCAGTCAAGGACTAGCGGGGGTGGCGGGTGAGCGGTTCTTC. Protein product: CASSQGLAGVAGERFF.

The rearrangement uses TRBV10-3 and TRBJ1-1; possible D gene TRBD1, 5 bases. V lost 8 bases to trimming and J lost 7 bases, with 20 bases between them. The germline CDR1 and CDR2 sequences are ENHRY and SYGVKD. The CDR3 is made up of 14 amino acids. DNA for the CDR3: TGTGCCATCCAGTCCACAGGCGGGGGAAATGAAGCTTTCTTT. Amino acids: CAIQSTGGGNEAFF.

The chain links TRBV5-1 to TRBJ2-4; D tentatively fits TRBD1 or TRBD2 (6 bases each). The J call could be wrong; TRBJ2-7 is a better fit for the DNA end. Germline V gene sequence: CDR1 SGHRS, CDR2 YFSETQ. The CDR3 sequence is 14 residues long. CDR3 sequence: CASSRSGGLNEQYF. CDR3 coding DNA: TGCGCCAGCAGCCGGAGTGGGGGGCTCAACGAGCAGTACTTC.

This clonotype was observed many times. The genes are TRBV5-6 and TRBJ2-7, with D unclear. This CDR3 spans 18 amino acids. Per germline, CDR1 SGHDT and CDR2 YYEEEE. Between the trimmed V and J ends, which lost 0 bases and 3 bases, there was a span of 22 bases. CDR3 in amino acids: CASSLVALRPLRGYEQYF. DNA for the CDR3: TGTGCCAGCAGCTTGGTGGCTTTAAGGCCACTCAGAGGCTACGAGCAGTACTTC.

The rearrangement links TRBV5-1 to TRBJ2-7, with TRBD1 matching 7 bases. The V and J ends lost 6 bases and 2 bases, in that order; junction bases with no gene match: 8. The CDR3 consists of 14 residues. Germline CDR1 is SGHRS and CDR2 is YFSETQ. The CDR3 coding sequence is TGCGCCAGCACTAAACAGGGGCCCACCTACGAGCAGTACTTC. As protein: CASTKQGPTYEQYF.

This clonotype was recorded at least ten times. The V gene is TRBV7-6, the J gene TRBJ2-3, with 7 bases that match TRBD1. The CDR3 length is 15 residues. V shed 5 bases, J shed 1 base, and the junction held 6 bases outside the gene matches. The germline CDR1 and CDR2 sequences are SGHVS and FNYEAQ. CDR3 nucleotide sequence: TGTGCCAGCAGCATGCCCGGGACAGGCACAGATACGCAGTATTTT. Translation gives CASSMPGTGTDTQYF.

The J gene is TRBJ2-1, the V gene TRBV20-1; 14 nucleotides align to TRBD2. This CDR3 is 14 amino acids long. J gave up 11 bases and V 6 bases, and 9 bases lay outside the gene matches. The germline V gene has CDR1 DFQATT and CDR2 SNEGSKA (reference sequence). Written as DNA, the CDR3 is TGCAGTGCCATGGGACTAGCGGGAGCACACAAGCAGTTCTTC. Its translation is CSAMGLAGAHKQFF.

This clonotype was counted a single time. The chain employs TRBV25-1 and TRBJ2-7, with TRBD1 matching over 7 bases. Trimming took 8 bases from V and 0 from J; bases not matched to a gene: 4. This CDR3 is 13 amino acids long. The germline gives CDR1 MGHDK, CDR2 SYGVNS. The CDR3 coding sequence is TGTGCCAGCCCAAGGGACAGCTCCTACGAGCAGTACTTC. Encoded protein: CASPRDSSYEQYF.

This clonotype has only a few counts. The CDR3 DNA reads TGTGCCACCAGCAGTTACCGGGGCGCGGGCTACGAGCAGTACTTC. Residues: CATSSYRGAGYEQYF. The genes are TRBV15 and TRBJ2-7, with D perhaps being TRBD1 or TRBD2 (5 bases each). The CDR3 is 15 amino acids. The germline V gene encodes CDR1 LNHNV and CDR2 YYDKDF (reference sequence). The V end was cut by 3 bases, the J end by 3 bases, with 15 bases between. Variable domain in full (rest from reference TRBV15 and TRBJ2-7): DAMVIQNPRYQVTQFGKPVTLSCSQTLNHNVMYWYQQKSSQAPKLLFHYYDKDFNNEADTPDNFQSRRPNTSFCFLDIRSPGLGDTAMYLCATSSYRGAGYEQYFGPGTRLTVT.

The chain has TRBV7-2 and TRBJ1-5; D gene ambiguous. Per germline, CDR1 SGHTA and CDR2 FQGNSA. The CDR3 contains 14 residues. V shed 5 bases and J shed 7 bases, with 15 bases lying between them. The CDR3 here is CASSPDSRGQPQHF. CDR3 bases: TGTGCCAGCAGCCCTGACTCGCGAGGGCAGCCCCAGCATTTT.